These 21 T cell receptor beta chains share one sample of origin, sequenced in a study of T cells in Graves' hyperthyroidism and ophthalmopathy (dated by TCRdb to between 2018 and 2021). The method was multiplex PCR. Sequencing used an Illumina HiSeq 2000. TCR beta CDR3 regions were amplified from RNA transcripts. For the first round of RT-PCR on the TCR CDR3, the HTBI primer set was used together with the Qiagen OneStep RT-PCR kit. TCRdb reprocessed the public reads (quality trimming at Q25 with fastp, clone calling with MiXCR) and kept in-frame beta chains. CDR3 protein sequences are deduplicated, and each keeps its most common genes and DNA. In this sample the table shows 500,000 to 800,000 distinct CDR3 sequences, approximately 42% of which occur a single time. The ten biggest clones cover approximately 7.2% of the sample. Sequencing used peripheral blood or thyroid tissue (not recorded which). All receptors derive from an adult man with Graves' disease, either hyperthyroidism or ophthalmopathy (not recorded which).

The V and J genes are TRBV19 and TRBJ1-5, with 12 nucleotides matching TRBD1. V gave up 8 bases and J gave up 2 bases; unmatched junction bases: 13. The CDR3 has 18 residues. Germline assignment: CDR1 LNHDA and CDR2 SQIVND (reference sequence). CDR3 bases: TGTGCCAGTCGTACCGGGACAGGGGGCCGTTTAGGCAATCAGCCCCAGCATTTT. This gives the protein CASRTGTGGRLGNQPQHF. Full variable domain (outside the CDR3, taken from reference TRBV19 and TRBJ1-5): DGGITQSPKYLFRKEGQNVTLSCEQNLNHDAMYWYRQDPGQGLRLIYYSQIVNDFQKGDIAEGYSVSREKKESFPLTVTSAQKNPTAFYLCASRTGTGGRLGNQPQHFGDGTRLSIL.

The rearrangement links TRBV15 to TRBJ1-5, with a possible D match to TRBD1 (5 bases). The germline CDR1 and CDR2 sequences are LNHNV and YYDKDF (reference sequence). The ends were cut back, 0 bases at V and 6 bases at J, with 12 bases in the middle. This CDR3 spans 15 amino acids. The DNA for the CDR3 is TGTGCCACCAGCAGAGATCGAGGGACGGGTCAGCCCCAGCATTTT. It encodes CATSRDRGTGQPQHF.

This clonotype appeared many times. This chain links TRBV7-9 with TRBJ1-2; the match to TRBD1 covers 7 bases. Germline V gene data show CDR1 as SEHNR and CDR2 as FQNEAQ (reference sequence). This CDR3 is built from 13 residues. With 4 bases clipped from V and 7 bases from J, the junction kept 6 bases outside the gene matches. This chain's CDR3 is CASSYTDRVGYTF. CDR3 coding DNA: TGTGCCAGCAGCTATACCGACAGGGTTGGCTACACCTTC.

The DNA for the CDR3 is TGCAGCGTGCGACCGGGACTAGCGGAGTACGAGCAGTACTTC. It encodes CSVRPGLAEYEQYF. The chain carries TRBV29-1 and TRBJ2-7; 11 nucleotides line up with TRBD2. Germline-derived CDR1 and CDR2 are SQVTM and ANQGSEA. The trim removed 6 bases at V and 4 bases at J, leaving 8 bases unmatched. This CDR3 has 14 residues.

J is TRBJ2-7 and V is TRBV20-1, with no clear D. The CDR3 totals 14 residues. V lost 0 bases and J 7 bases, leaving 16 bases between the germline ends. Per germline, CDR1 DFQATT and CDR2 SNEGSKA (reference sequence). The CDR3 nucleotides are TGCAGTGCTAGAGATCTGTTTGGGCGAATGGAGCAGTACTTC. It codes for CSARDLFGRMEQYF.

This clonotype was counted many times. This sequence joins TRBV19 and TRBJ1-2; D is unclear. The germline V and J ends were trimmed by 4 bases and 5 bases, with 11 bases remaining between them. The V gene's germline CDR1 is LNHDA and CDR2 SQIVND (reference sequence). This CDR3 region has 13 residues. For the CDR3, the DNA is TGTGCCAGTAGTACCGCCCAGACTTATGGCTACACCTTC. Encoded protein: CASSTAQTYGYTF.

In this sample, this clonotype turned up once. The chain couples TRBV2 to TRBJ1-6, with 7 bases that match TRBD1. The germline V gene encodes CDR1 SNHLY and CDR2 FYNNEI. The J segment lost 8 bases and the V segment lost 3 bases, leaving 10 bases of the junction unmatched. CDR3 length: 16 amino acids. The CDR3 spells CASSDDGDRSYSPLHF. CDR3 sequence (DNA): TGTGCCAGCAGTGATGACGGGGACAGAAGCTATTCACCCCTCCACTTT.

The rearrangement links TRBV2 to TRBJ1-2; TRBD1 matches 8 bases. The CDR3 runs to 14 residues. The ends lost 5 bases at V and 5 bases at J; junction bases unmatched: 7. The germline V gene has CDR1 SNHLY and CDR2 FYNNEI. The CDR3 sequence: CASSLRDRPYGYTF. DNA for the CDR3: TGTGCCAGCAGTTTAAGGGACAGGCCATATGGCTACACCTTC. Full variable domain (missing parts from reference TRBV2 and TRBJ1-2): EPEVTQTPSHQVTQMGQEVILRCVPISNHLYFYWYRQILGQKVEFLVSFYNNEISEKSEIFDDQFSVERPDGSNFTLKIRSTKLEDSAMYFCASSLRDRPYGYTFGSGTRLTVV.

Points on this clonotype: It may be a read error: a sequence one base away is much more abundant. V gene TRBV2 combines with J gene TRBJ1-4, with D possibly being TRBD1 (5 bases). Trimming left V 0 bases short and J 0 bases short, with 8 bases between. CDR1 is SNHLY and CDR2 is FYNNEI in the germline V gene. This CDR3 comprises 16 residues. CDR3 sequence (DNA): TGTGCCAGCAGTGAAGCGGGACCGACAACTAATGAAAAACTGTTTTTT. It codes for CASSEAGPTTNEKLFF.

This CDR3 is CASSLNGATNTGELFF. In DNA form, the CDR3 reads TGCGCCAGCAGCTTGAACGGTGCTACGAACACCGGGGAGCTGTTTTTT. This rearrangement joins TRBV5-1 to TRBJ2-2; D uncertain. Trimming removed 1 base at V and 0 bases at J, with 10 bases between. Germline V gives CDR1 SGHRS, CDR2 YFSETQ. The CDR3 sequence is 16 residues long.

The V and J genes are TRBV12-3 or TRBV12-4 and TRBJ2-5; TRBD1 aligns across 7 bases. This CDR3 has 16 amino acids. The V and J ends lost 5 bases and 5 bases, in that order; junction bases with no gene match: 14. CDR3 bases: TGTGCCAGCAGTCTCGGACAGGTCCTTTGGCAGGAGACCCAGTACTTC. Translated, it gives CASSLGQVLWQETQYF.

This chain uses TRBV2 with TRBJ2-7; 8 bases match TRBD2. There are 17 residues in the CDR3. CDR1 is SNHLY, CDR2 FYNNEI, per germline. The V segment lost 5 bases and the J segment 0 bases; nucleotides outside the gene matches: 12. The CDR3 nucleotides are TGTGCCAGCAGTTACTCGTCTAGCGGGCCAACCTCCTACGAGCAGTACTTC. Translation gives CASSYSSSGPTSYEQYF.

This chain links TRBV19 with TRBJ2-7, with TRBD1 identical over 10 bases. The V and J ends lost 3 bases and 5 bases, in that order; junction bases with no gene match: 4. The germline V gene has CDR1 LNHDA and CDR2 SQIVND (reference sequence). The CDR3 sequence is 14 residues long. The CDR3 loop is CASSMGQGFDEQYF. The CDR3 DNA follows: TGTGCCAGTAGTATGGGACAGGGGTTCGACGAGCAGTACTTC. The full variable domain, in which reference TRBV19 and TRBJ2-7 provide the parts outside the CDR3, is DGGITQSPKYLFRKEGQNVTLSCEQNLNHDAMYWYRQDPGQGLRLIYYSQIVNDFQKGDIAEGYSVSREKKESFPLTVTSAQKNPTAFYLCASSMGQGFDEQYFGPGTRLTVT.

This clonotype was seen a few times. V gene TRBV5-8 combines with J gene TRBJ2-7; 16 bases match TRBD2. CDR1 and CDR2 (germline): SGHTS, YDEGEE. J was trimmed by 7 bases and V by 3 bases; bases with no gene match: 4. The length of the CDR3 is 15 residues. CDR3 sequence reads: CASSWGLAGGREQYF. As DNA, the CDR3 is TGTGCCAGCAGCTGGGGACTAGCGGGGGGGCGTGAGCAGTACTTC. Based on the CDR3 plus reference TRBV5-8 and TRBJ2-7, the full variable domain is EAGVTQSPTHLIKTRGQQATLRCSPISGHTSVYWYQQALGLGLQFLLWYDEGEERNRGNFPPRFSGRQFPNYSSELNVNALELEDSALYLCASSWGLAGGREQYFGPGTRLTVT.

The V and J genes are TRBV5-1 and TRBJ2-2, with D perhaps matching TRBD1 or TRBD2 (6 bases each). CDR1 and CDR2 from the germline V gene are SGHRS and YFSETQ. Trimming removed 4 bases at V and 7 bases at J, with 17 bases between. This CDR3 has 15 residues. CDR3 in amino acids: CASSQDGGAVGELFF. CDR3 coding DNA: TGCGCCAGCAGCCAGGACGGGGGCGCTGTCGGGGAGCTGTTTTTT.

This clonotype was seen repeatedly, ten times or more. The CDR3 loop reads CASRRARGTEAFF. CDR3 nucleotides: TGTGCCAGCAGGAGGGCGCGGGGAACTGAAGCTTTCTTT. The V and J genes are TRBV7-9 and TRBJ1-1; D remains ambiguous. The CDR3 has 13 amino acids. Germline loops: CDR1 SEHNR, CDR2 FQNEAQ (reference sequence). Trimming removed 6 bases at V and 5 bases at J, with 13 bases between.

The V gene is TRBV19, the J gene TRBJ2-2; D is unresolved. The CDR3 contains 16 residues. Per the germline V gene, CDR1 is LNHDA and CDR2 is SQIVND (reference sequence). Trimming cost V 4 bases and J 0 bases, with 12 bases left between them. In DNA, the CDR3 is TGTGCCAGTAGTAAGGGTACGGGCGCGAACACCGGGGAGCTGTTTTTT. Translating it yields CASSKGTGANTGELFF.

This rearrangement joins TRBV6-6 to TRBJ2-7; TRBD2 matches at 12 bases. Germline trimming cut 5 bases from V and 7 bases from J; bases unmatched to any gene: 6. CDR3 length: 14 residues. Germline lookup yields CDR1 MNHNY and CDR2 SVGAGI (reference sequence). The CDR3 region is CASSELAGGVEQYF. The CDR3 region has the DNA TGTGCCAGCAGTGAACTAGCGGGGGGTGTTGAGCAGTACTTC.

A few counts support this clonotype. The chain employs TRBV19 and TRBJ2-5; D gene ambiguous. Germline values: CDR1 LNHDA, CDR2 SQIVND (reference sequence). With 5 bases removed from V and 2 bases from J, the gap between germline ends came to 15 bases. This CDR3 has 15 amino acids. This CDR3 reads CASSPTRTIQETQYF. The CDR3 DNA is TGTGCCAGTAGTCCGACACGGACCATACAAGAGACCCAGTACTTC.

The rearrangement joins TRBV19 to TRBJ1-2, with D possibly being TRBD1 (6 bases). The ends were cut back, 6 bases at V and 7 bases at J, with 21 bases in the middle. This CDR3 region has 15 residues. Germline V gene lookup returns CDR1 LNHDA and CDR2 SQIVND (reference sequence). Here the CDR3 reads CASSADRIPRRGYTF. In nucleotides, the CDR3 is TGTGCCAGTAGCGCCGACAGGATCCCCCGTCGTGGCTACACCTTC.

Ten or more counts support this clonotype. J is TRBJ1-2 and V is TRBV7-9, with D maybe TRBD1 (5 bases). Germline loops: CDR1 SEHNR, CDR2 FQNEAQ (reference sequence). This CDR3 is 9 amino acids long. Trimming removed 8 bases at V and 7 bases at J, with 5 bases between. CDR3 region: CASGGGYTF. The CDR3 region has the DNA TGTGCCAGCGGGGGTGGCTACACCTTC.